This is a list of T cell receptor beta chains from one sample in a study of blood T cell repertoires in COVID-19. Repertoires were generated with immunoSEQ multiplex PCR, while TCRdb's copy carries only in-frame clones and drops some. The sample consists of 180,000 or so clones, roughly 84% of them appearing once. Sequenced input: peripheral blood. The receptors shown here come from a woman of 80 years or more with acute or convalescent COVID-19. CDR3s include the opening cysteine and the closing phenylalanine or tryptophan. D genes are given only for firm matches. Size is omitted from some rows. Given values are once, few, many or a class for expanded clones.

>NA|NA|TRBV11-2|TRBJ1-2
TGTGCCAGCAGCTCGATAAGGGGCAGGAACTATGGCTACACCTTC
CASSSIRGRNYGYTF
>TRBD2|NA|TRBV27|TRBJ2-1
TGTGCCAGCCGGAGCGGGGCAATCTACAATGAGCAGTTCTTC
CASRSGAIYNEQFF
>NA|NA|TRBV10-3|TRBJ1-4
TGTGCCATCAGTGCCCAACAGGGAATGGGCGAAAAACTGTTTTTT
CAISAQQGMGEKLFF
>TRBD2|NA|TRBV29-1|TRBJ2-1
TGCAGCGGGAGGACTAGCGGGAGCAATGAGCAGTTCTTC
CSGRTSGSNEQFF
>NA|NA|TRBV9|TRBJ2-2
TGTGCCAGCAGCGTACGGGGTTCGAACACCGGGGAGCTGTTTTTT
CASSVRGSNTGELFF
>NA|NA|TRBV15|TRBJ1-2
TGTGCCACCAGCCTCCGGACACCTAACTATGGCTACACCTTC
CATSLRTPNYGYTF
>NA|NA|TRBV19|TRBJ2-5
TGTGCCAGTAGTATTTGGTTAACAGGGGACTTCCAAGAGACCCAGTACTTC
CASSIWLTGDFQETQYF
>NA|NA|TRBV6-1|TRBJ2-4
TGTGCCAGCAGTGAAGCAGGCAGGGTCGTAGACATTCAGTACTTC
CASSEAGRVVDIQYF
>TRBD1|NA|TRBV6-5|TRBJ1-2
TGTGCCAGCAGTTACCGGGGACAGGGTAACTATGGCTACACCTTC
CASSYRGQGNYGYTF
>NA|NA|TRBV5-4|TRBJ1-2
TGTGCCAGCAGCTTGGCCAGTTCAAACTATGGCTACACCTTC
CASSLASSNYGYTF
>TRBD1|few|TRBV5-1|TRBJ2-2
TGCGCCAGCATGGGCAGGGGGTACACCGGGGAGCTGTTTTTT
CASMGRGYTGELFF
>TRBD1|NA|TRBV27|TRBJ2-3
TGTGCCAGCAGTTTAGGGACAGGCCGAGGGGCAGATACGCAGTATTTT
CASSLGTGRGADTQYF
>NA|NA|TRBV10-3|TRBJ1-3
TGTGCCATCAGTGAGACCGAGAACACCATATATTTT
CAISETENTIYF
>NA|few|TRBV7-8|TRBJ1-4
TGTGCCAGCAGCTTAGAGCGGGGAACCTTAACTAATGAAAAACTGTTTTTT
CASSLERGTLTNEKLFF
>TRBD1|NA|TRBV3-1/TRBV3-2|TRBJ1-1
TGTGCCAGCAGCCAAGAACCGACAGGGGGCGGCACTGAAGCTTTCTTT
CASSQEPTGGGTEAFF
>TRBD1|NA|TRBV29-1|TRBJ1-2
TGCAGCGTTGTTTTGGGACAGGGGACTGGCTACACCTTC
CSVVLGQGTGYTF
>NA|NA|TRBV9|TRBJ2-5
TGTGCCAGCAGCGTAGGAGGAAACCAAGAGACCCAGTACTTC
CASSVGGNQETQYF
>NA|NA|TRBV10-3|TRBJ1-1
TGTGCCATCGGGAGTGGGAACACTGAAGCTTTCTTT
CAIGSGNTEAFF
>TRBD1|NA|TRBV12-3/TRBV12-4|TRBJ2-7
TGTGCCAGCAGTTTTGGACAGGGCTACGAGCAGTACTTC
CASSFGQGYEQYF
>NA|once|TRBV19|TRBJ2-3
TGTGCCAGTAGTATGGGTAGCGCCCCAGATACGCAGTATTTT
CASSMGSAPDTQYF
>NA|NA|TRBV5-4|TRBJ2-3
TGTGCCAGCAGCGGGGGGTGGTCAGCTACGCAGTATTTT
CASSGGWSATQYF
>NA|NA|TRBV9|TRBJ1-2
TGTGCCAGCAGCGTCGAGACAGGCATAGGGGGCTACACCTTC
CASSVETGIGGYTF
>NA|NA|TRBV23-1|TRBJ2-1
TGCGCCAGCTGTCTCAGACAGGTTATCTTCGATGAGCAGTTCTTC
CASCLRQVIFDEQFF
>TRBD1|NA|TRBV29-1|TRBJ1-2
TGCAGCACCGAGGGGACAGGGAGCATCTTC
CSTEGTGSIF
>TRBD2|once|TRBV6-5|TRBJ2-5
TGTGCCAGCAGGCTGCTTGGGGGGGAAGCAGAGACCCAGTACTTC
CASRLLGGEAETQYF
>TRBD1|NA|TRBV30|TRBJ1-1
TGTGCCTGGAGTGGGGACAGCCGAAACACTGAAGCTTTCTTT
CAWSGDSRNTEAFF
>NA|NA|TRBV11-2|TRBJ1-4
TGTGCCAGCAGCTTACAATGGAGAGATAATGAAAAACTGTTTTTT
CASSLQWRDNEKLFF
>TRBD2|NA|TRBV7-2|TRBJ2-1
TGTGCCAGCAGCCCCCCTAGCGGGGGTCACAATGAGCAGTTCTTC
CASSPPSGGHNEQFF
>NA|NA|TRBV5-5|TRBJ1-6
TGTGCCAGCAGCCAGGGGCTGGGGTTGGGGAGCTCCTATAATTCACCCCTCCACTTT
CASSQGLGLGSSYNSPLHF
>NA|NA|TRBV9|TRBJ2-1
TGTGCCAGCAGCGTTCGGTGGGAGAGCAATGAGCAGTTCTTC
CASSVRWESNEQFF
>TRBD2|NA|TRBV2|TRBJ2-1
TGTGCCAGCAGGGTGGGAGGGTTAAGTCGTGAGCAGTTCTTC
CASRVGGLSREQFF
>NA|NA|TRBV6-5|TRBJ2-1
TGTGCCAGCAGTTACTCGCAGAGACAGTACAATGAGCAGTTCTTC
CASSYSQRQYNEQFF
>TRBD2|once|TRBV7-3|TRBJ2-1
TGTGCCAGCAGCCTCACTACTAGCGGGAGTAACAATGAGCAGTTCTTC
CASSLTTSGSNNEQFF
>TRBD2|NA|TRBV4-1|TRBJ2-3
TGCGCCAGCAGCCCTACACCCAGCGGGGGTATTAATACGCAGTATTTT
CASSPTPSGGINTQYF
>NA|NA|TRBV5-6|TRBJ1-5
TGTGCCAGCAGCTCAATACGGGGGGCTGGTAATCAGCCCCAGCATTTT
CASSSIRGAGNQPQHF
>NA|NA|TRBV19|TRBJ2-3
TGTGCCAGTAGTATCATGAGGGGAGGAGATACAGATACGCAGTATTTT
CASSIMRGGDTDTQYF
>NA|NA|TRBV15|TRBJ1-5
TGTGCCACCAGCAGAGATGGGGAGTTTCAGCCCCAGCATTTT
CATSRDGEFQPQHF
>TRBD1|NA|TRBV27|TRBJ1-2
TGTGCCAGCAGTCCCGGGACAGGGGGTATCCACCCTACCTTC
CASSPGTGGIHPTF
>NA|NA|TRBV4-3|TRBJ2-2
TGCGCCAGCAGCCAGGGCCCGGTGAACACCGGGGAGCTGTTTTTT
CASSQGPVNTGELFF
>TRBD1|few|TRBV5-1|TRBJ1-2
TGCGCCAGCAGCTTGGAGGGACAGGCCTATGGCTACACCTTC
CASSLEGQAYGYTF